This paragraph covers one T cell receptor beta chain sequence. Its antigen is undetermined. Trimming removed 3 bases at V and 5 bases at J, with 16 bases between. The germline V gene encodes CDR1 SGHTA and CDR2 FQGNSA. The CDR3 loop spans 16 amino acids. Barcoded TCR alpha and TCR beta cDNA libraries with UMIs came from 5'RACE using constant-segment primers. TCRdb fed the 5' RACE reads into MiXCR, producing one record per CDR3 protein. The sample has about 400,000 distinct CDR3 sequences; 20% to 25% are singletons. These data belong to a study of T-cell memory formation after mild COVID-19. At the level of the study: For the most part, TCR clusters were specific to one donor.

Study results and limitations: The CD4+ clones that contracted clustered mainly within CM and EM, and the CD8+ clones concentrated in EMRA.

Specimen: PBMCs or a T cell subset sorted from them (not recorded which). The chain joins TRBV7-2 to TRBJ2-2, with D maybe TRBD2 (7 bases). The receptor was derived from an adult woman who had mild COVID-19 (a few samples of this study predate the infection). Cell type and time point are not known. The CDR3 nucleotides read TGTGCCAGCAGCTTGAGTCGCGGGGGCGGAACCGGGGAGCTGTTTTTT. Encoded protein: CASSLSRGGGTGELFF.